The following is a T cell receptor (beta chain) sequence with its context. This clone's antigen is unknown. Per-base qualities were not stored, and no clone one base away is much larger. The data are from a study of blood T cell repertoires in COVID-19 (dated by TCRdb to the early 2020s). In the study overall: Samples covering the acute and convalescent phases of COVID-19 were provided by collaborators in the United States, Italy and Spain. The prospective study material was composed of cDNA or gDNA derived from T cells, B-cell-depleted T cells, or PBMCs. Deeply sampled blood TCRbeta repertoires from subjects exposed to, actively infected with, or recovered from COVID-19 were included in the dataset. The repertoires were made available in a free public database intended to serve as a resource for research on the immune response to SARS-CoV-2. Samples came from the ongoing ImmuneRACE study (first 160 participants) plus 1,254 subjects from 6 global collaborators. The sample metadata nearly always contained a de-identified subject ID, COVID-19 status, age in years and sex. HLA class I and class II types, where available, came from metadata supplied by the sample provider rather than from assay-based typing.

Collaborating institutions collected whole blood in K2EDTA tubes following their own protocols. For TCRbeta analysis, collaborator samples were shipped as frozen whole blood, as isolated PBMCs, or as DNA extracted from either sample type. Cut back by 6 bases and 6 bases, the V and J ends lie 15 bases apart. According to the germline V gene, CDR1 reads WSHSY and CDR2 reads SAAADI. The CDR3 runs 14 amino acids, cysteine and phenylalanine included. Only the CDR3 part of the read is kept: 42 bases, read in frame from the first base. Findings and caveats that apply to the study as a whole: How much clinical and demographic metadata was included differed by source and by participant, and the metadata was provided uncurated.

The immunoSEQ Assay, a bias-controlled multiplex PCR, was used to amplify TCRbeta CDR3 regions from genomic DNA. The authors' analysis ran thus. Nucleated cell counts per sample were estimated from amplification of reference gene primers within the assay. To quantify the absolute abundance of each unique TCRbeta CDR3 rearrangement, sequence reads were collapsed and filtered. For each sample, productive Simpson clonality was calculated as the square root of Simpson's diversity index across productive rearrangements. TCRdb limited this immuneACCESS table to in-frame rearrangements with V and J called. A share of clones is missing; checked studies link under half to unresolved V genes, and the rest is unexplained. V and J calls and clone size are copied from that table; D and trimming were computed from the DNA. The sample profile shows roughly 130,000 clones; 80% to 90% of them were found once. The ten largest clones take up 10% of the sample.

The receptor was isolated from a man between 60 and 75 years old with active or convalescent COVID-19. The source material was peripheral blood. The chain is encoded by TRBV10-2 joined to TRBJ2-1; perhaps TRBD2 is the D gene, with 6 bases matching. The CDR3 protein is CASRLAGRRNEQFF. Read as DNA, the sequence is TGCGCCAGCAGGCTGGCGGGACGACGCAATGAGCAGTTCTTC.